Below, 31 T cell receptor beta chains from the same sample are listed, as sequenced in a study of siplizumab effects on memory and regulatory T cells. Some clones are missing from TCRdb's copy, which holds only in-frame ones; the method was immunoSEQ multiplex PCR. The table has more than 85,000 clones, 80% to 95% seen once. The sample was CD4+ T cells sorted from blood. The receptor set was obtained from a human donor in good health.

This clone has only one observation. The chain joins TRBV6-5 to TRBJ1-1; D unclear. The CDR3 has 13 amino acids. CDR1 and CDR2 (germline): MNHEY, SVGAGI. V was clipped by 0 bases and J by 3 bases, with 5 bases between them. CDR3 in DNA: TGTGCCAGCAGTTACTCGGTCGACACTGAAGCTTTCTTT. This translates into CASSYSVDTEAFF.

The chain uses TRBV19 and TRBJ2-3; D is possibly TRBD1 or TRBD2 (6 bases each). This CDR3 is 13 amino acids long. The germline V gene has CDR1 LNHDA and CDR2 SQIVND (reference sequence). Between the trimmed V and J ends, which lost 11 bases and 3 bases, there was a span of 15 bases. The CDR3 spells CASRGRRTDTQYF. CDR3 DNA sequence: TGTGCCTCACGGGGGCGTAGGACAGATACGCAGTATTTT.

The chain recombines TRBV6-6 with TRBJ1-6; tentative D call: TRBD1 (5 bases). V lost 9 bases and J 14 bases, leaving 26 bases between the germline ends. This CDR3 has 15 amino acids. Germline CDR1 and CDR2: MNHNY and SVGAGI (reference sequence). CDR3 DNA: TGTGCCAGTACGGGGGGACGCAGAGGATTTCTATCCCTCCACTTT. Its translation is CASTGGRRGFLSLHF.

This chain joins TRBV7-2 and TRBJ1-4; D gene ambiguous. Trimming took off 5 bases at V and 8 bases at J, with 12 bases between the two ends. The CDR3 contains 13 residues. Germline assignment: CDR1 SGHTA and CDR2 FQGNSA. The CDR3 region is CASSARTMEKLFF. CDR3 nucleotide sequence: TGTGCCAGCAGCGCTCGGACGATGGAAAAACTGTTTTTT.

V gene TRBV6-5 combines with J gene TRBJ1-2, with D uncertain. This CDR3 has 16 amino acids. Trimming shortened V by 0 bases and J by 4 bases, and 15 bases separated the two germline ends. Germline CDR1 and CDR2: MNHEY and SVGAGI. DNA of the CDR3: TGTGCCAGCAGTTACTCGTTGAACCCGCTAGGCTATGGCTACACCTTC. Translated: CASSYSLNPLGYGYTF.

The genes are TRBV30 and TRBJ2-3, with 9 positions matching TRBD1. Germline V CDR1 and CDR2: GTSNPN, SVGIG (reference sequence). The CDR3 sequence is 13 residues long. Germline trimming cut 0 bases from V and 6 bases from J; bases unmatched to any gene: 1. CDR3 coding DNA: TGTGCCTGGAGTGTACAGGGGGCGGATACGCAGTATTTT. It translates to CAWSVQGADTQYF.

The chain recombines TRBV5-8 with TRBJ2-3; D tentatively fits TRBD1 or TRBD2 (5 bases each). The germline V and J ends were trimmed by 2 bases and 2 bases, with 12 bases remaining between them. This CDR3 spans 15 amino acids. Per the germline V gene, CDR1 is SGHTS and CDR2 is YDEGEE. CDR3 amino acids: CASSLAGTVTDTQYF. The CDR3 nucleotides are TGTGCCAGCAGCTTAGCCGGGACGGTCACAGATACGCAGTATTTT.

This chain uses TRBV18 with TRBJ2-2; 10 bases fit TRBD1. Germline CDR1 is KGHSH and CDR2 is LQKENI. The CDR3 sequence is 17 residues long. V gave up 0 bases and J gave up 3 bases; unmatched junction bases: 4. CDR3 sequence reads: CASSPPGDRGYTGELFF. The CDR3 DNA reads TGTGCCAGCTCACCACCGGGGGACAGGGGATACACCGGGGAGCTGTTTTTT.

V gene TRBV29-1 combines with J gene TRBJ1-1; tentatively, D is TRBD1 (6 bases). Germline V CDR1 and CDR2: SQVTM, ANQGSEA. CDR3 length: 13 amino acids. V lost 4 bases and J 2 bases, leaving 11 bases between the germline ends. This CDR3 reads CSVGAQGNTEAFF. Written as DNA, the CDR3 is TGCAGCGTTGGGGCACAGGGAAACACTGAAGCTTTCTTT.

As DNA, the CDR3 is TGCAGTGCCCCCTCCCAGGAGACCCAGTACTTC. Translated: CSAPSQETQYF. This rearrangement joins TRBV20-1 to TRBJ2-5; D is undetermined. CDR1 is DFQATT and CDR2 is SNEGSKA in the germline V gene (reference sequence). V was pared by 6 bases and J by 5 bases, with 10 bases between. The CDR3 sequence is 11 residues long.

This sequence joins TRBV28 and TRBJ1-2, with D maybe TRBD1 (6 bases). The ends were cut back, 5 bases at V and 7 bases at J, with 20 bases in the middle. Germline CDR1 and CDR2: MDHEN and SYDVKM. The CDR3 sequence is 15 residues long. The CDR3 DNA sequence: TGTGCCAGCAGTCCGACCACCGGGACATGGTTTGGCTACACCTTC. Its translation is CASSPTTGTWFGYTF.

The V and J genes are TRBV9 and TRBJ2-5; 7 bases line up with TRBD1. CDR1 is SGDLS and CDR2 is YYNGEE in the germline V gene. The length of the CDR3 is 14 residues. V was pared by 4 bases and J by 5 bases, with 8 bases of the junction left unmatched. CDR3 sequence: CASSPTGVRETQYF. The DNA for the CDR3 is TGTGCCAGCAGCCCAACAGGGGTGAGGGAGACCCAGTACTTC.

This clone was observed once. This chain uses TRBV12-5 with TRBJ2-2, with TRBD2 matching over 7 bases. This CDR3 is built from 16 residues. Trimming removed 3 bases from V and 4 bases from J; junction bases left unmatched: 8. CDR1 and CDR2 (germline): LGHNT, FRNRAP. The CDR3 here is CASGLPLAESTGELFF. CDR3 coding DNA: TGTGCTAGTGGTTTACCGCTAGCGGAAAGCACCGGGGAGCTGTTTTTT.

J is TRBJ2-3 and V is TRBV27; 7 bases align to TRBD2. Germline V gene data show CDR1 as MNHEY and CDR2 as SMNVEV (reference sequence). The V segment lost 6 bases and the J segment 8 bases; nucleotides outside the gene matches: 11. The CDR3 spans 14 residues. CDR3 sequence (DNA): TGTGCCAGCAGGGAGGGCGGGGGTACGGGTACGCAGTATTTT. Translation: CASREGGGTGTQYF.

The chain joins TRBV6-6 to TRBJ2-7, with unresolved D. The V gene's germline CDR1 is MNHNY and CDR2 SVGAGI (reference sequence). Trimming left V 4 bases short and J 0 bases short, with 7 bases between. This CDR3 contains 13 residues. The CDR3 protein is CASSSASSYEQYF. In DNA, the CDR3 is TGTGCCAGCAGTTCGGCAAGCTCCTACGAGCAGTACTTC.

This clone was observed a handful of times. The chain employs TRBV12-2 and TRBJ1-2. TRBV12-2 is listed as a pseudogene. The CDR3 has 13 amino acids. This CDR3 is CASRLRWGYGYTF. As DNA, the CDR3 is TGTGCAAGTCGCCTCAGGTGGGGCTATGGCTACACCTTC.

The CDR3 DNA sequence: TGCACCAGCCCCTGGTTGCTAGCGGGGGTACCTAGCACAGATACGCAGTATTTT. Its protein product is CTSPWLLAGVPSTDTQYF. This sequence joins TRBV1 and TRBJ2-3; the D call TRBD2 from the table was never checked on the DNA. TRBV1 is a known pseudogene. The CDR3 is 18 amino acids.

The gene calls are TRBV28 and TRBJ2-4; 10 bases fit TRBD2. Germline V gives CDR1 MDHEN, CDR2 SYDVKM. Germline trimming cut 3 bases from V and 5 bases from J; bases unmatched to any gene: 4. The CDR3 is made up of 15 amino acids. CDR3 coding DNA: TGTGCCAGCAGTTTCGCTAGCGGGAGTCAAAACATTCAGTACTTC. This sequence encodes CASSFASGSQNIQYF. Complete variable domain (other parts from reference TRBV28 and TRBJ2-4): DVKVTQSSRYLVKRTGEKVFLECVQDMDHENMFWYRQDPGLGLRLIYFSYDVKMKEKGDIPEGYSVSREKKERFSLILESASTNQTSMYLCASSFASGSQNIQYFGAGTRLSVL.

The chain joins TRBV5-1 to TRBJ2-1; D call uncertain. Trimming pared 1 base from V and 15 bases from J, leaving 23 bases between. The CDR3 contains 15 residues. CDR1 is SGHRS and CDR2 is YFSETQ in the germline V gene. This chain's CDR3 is CASSLLLGQWIKPFF. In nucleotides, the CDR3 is TGCGCCAGCAGCTTGTTACTTGGGCAATGGATTAAGCCGTTCTTC.

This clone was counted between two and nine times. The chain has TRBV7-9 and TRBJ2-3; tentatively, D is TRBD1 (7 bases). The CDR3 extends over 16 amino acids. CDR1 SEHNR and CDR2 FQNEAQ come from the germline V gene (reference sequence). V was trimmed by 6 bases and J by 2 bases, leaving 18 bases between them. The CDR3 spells CASRRGAGGFTDTQYF. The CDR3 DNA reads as TGTGCCAGCAGACGAGGGGCAGGGGGGTTCACAGATACGCAGTATTTT.

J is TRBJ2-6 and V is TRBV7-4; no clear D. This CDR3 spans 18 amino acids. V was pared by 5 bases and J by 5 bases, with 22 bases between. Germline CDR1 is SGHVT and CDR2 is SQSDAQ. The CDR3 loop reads CASSASYSSQSRANVLTF. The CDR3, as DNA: TGTGCCAGCAGCGCGTCATACAGCTCACAAAGTCGGGCCAACGTCCTGACTTTC. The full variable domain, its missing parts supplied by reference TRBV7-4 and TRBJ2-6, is GAGVSQSPRYKVAKRGRDVALRCDSISGHVTLYWYRQTLGQGSEVLTYSQSDAQRDKSGRPSGRFSAERPERSVSTLKIQRTEQGDSAVYLCASSASYSSQSRANVLTFGAGSRLTVL.

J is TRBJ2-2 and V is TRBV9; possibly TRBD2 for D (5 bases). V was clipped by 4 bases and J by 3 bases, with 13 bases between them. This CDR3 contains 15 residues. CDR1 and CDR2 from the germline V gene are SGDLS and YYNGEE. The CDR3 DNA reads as TGTGCCAGCAGCTCCCGGACGGAGGACACCGGGGAGCTGTTTTTT. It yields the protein CASSSRTEDTGELFF.

CDR3 sequence reads: CASSLIPETEAFF. DNA for the CDR3: TGTGCCAGCTCACTTATCCCAGAAACTGAAGCTTTCTTT. The V gene is TRBV18, the J gene TRBJ1-1; D remains unclear. The V and J ends lost 4 bases and 5 bases respectively, with 11 bases between them. This CDR3 has 13 residues. The V gene's germline CDR1 is KGHSH and CDR2 LQKENI.

This chain's CDR3 is CASSVGGSATYNEQFF. CDR3 bases: TGTGCCAGCAGCGTAGGGGGTAGCGCCACCTACAATGAGCAGTTCTTC. V and J are TRBV9 and TRBJ2-1; tentatively, D is TRBD2 (5 bases). This CDR3 region has 16 residues. Trimming cost V 0 bases and J 2 bases, with 12 bases left between them. The germline V gene encodes CDR1 SGDLS and CDR2 YYNGEE.

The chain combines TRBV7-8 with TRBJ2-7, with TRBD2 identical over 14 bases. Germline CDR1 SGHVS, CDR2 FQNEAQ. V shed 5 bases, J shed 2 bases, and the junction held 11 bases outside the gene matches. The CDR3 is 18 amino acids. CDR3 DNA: TGTGCCAGCAGCCTGGGGGGACTAGCGGGAGCTGGGGCCTACGAGCAGTACTTC. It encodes CASSLGGLAGAGAYEQYF.

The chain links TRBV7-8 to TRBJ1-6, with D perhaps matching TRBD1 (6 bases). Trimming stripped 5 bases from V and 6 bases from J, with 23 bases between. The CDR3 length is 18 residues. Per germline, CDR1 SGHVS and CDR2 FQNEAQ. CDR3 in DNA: TGTGCCAGCAGCCCGGTTGCAGGGGCCGACCGGACTAATTCACCCCTCCACTTT. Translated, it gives CASSPVAGADRTNSPLHF. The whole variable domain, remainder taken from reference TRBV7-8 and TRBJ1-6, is GAGVSQSPRYKVAKRGQDVALRCDPISGHVSLFWYQQALGQGPEFLTYFQNEAQLDKSGLPSDRFFAERPEGSVSTLKIQRTQQEDSAVYLCASSPVAGADRTNSPLHFGNGTRLTVT.

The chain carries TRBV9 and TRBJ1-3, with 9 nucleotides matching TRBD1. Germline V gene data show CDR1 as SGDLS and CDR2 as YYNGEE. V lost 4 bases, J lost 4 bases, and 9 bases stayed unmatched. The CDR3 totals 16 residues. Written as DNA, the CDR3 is TGTGCCAGCAGCCGCGGGGCGGGACAGGGAGGAAACACCATATATTTT. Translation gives CASSRGAGQGGNTIYF.

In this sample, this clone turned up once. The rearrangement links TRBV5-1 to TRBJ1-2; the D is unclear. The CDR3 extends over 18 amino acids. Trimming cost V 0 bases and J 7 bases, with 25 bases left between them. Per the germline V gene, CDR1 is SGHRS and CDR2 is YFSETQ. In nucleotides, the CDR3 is TGCGCCAGCAGCTTGGCTTTAAGCATCCACCCGATTCGGGGTGGCTACACCTTC. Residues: CASSLALSIHPIRGGYTF.

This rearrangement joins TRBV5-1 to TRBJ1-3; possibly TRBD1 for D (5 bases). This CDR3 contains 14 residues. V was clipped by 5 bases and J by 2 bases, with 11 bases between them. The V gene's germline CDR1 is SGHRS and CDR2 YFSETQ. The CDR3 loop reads CASSSDRTGNTIYF. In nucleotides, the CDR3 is TGCGCCAGCAGTTCCGACAGAACTGGAAACACCATATATTTT.

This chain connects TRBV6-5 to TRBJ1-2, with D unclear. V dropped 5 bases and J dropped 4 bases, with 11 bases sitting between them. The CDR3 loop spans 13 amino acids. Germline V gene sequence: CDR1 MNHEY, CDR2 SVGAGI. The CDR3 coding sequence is TGTGCCAGCAGTAATCTCGGGTCCTATGGCTACACCTTC. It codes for CASSNLGSYGYTF.

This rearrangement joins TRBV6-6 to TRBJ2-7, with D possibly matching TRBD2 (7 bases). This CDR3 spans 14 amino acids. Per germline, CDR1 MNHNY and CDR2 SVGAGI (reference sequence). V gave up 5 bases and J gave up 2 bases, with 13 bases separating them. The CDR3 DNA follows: TGTGCCAGCAGTGACACGGGGGGCACCTACGAGCAGTACTTC. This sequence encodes CASSDTGGTYEQYF.